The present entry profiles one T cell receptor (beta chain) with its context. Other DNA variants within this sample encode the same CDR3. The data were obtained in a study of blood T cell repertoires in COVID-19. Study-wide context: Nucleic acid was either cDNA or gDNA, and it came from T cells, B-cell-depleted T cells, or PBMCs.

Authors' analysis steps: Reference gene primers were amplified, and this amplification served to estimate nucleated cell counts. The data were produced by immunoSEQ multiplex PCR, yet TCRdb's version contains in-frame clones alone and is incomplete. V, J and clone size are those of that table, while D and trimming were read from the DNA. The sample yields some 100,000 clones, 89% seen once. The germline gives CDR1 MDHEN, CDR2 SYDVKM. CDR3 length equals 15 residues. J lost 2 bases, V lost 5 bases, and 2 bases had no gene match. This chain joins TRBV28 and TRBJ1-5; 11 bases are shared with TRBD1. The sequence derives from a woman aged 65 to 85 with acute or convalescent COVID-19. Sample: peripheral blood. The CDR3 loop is CASSRTGGGNQPQHF. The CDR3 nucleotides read TGTGCCAGCAGTCGGACAGGGGGCGGCAATCAGCCCCAGCATTTT.